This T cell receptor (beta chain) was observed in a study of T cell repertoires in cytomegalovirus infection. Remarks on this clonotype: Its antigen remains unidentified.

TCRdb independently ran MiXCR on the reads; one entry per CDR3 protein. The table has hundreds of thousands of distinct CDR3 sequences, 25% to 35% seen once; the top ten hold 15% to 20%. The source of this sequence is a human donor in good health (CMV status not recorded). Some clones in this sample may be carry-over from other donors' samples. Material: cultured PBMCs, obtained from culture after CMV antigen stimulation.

The CDR3 region is CASQGRGADTQYF. The CDR3 DNA is TGTGCCAGCCAGGGTAGGGGAGCAGATACGCAGTATTTT. J is TRBJ2-3 and V is TRBV2; possibly TRBD1 or TRBD2 for D (5 bases each). V was clipped by 8 bases and J by 4 bases, with 13 bases between them. The CDR3 consists of 13 residues. Germline-derived CDR1 and CDR2 are SNHLY and FYNNEI.